This TCR beta chain was sequenced in a study of T cell responses to AZD1222 COVID-19 vaccine (dated by TCRdb to the early 2020s). Concerning the study at large: Because spike-specific TCR depth and breadth did not differ between the two schedules, AZD1222 recipients who got a second dose at roughly 4 weeks were pooled with those who got a second dose at roughly 12 weeks. A total of 230 to 250 trial participants underwent TCR sequencing, of whom some 210 received two doses of AZD1222 and 26 received two doses of the MenACWY control vaccine. Trial participants were enrolled by age into 18-55, 56-69 and 70-plus year subgroups, with roughly 160, 29 and 62 TCR-sequenced participants respectively.

General study outcomes and caveats: Only six or seven AZD1222 recipients were SARS-CoV-2 seropositive at baseline, limiting conclusions about previously exposed vaccinees. In the small 56-69-year group, the increase in depth fell short of significance, most likely because of low power. The whole spike protein was spanned by vaccine-associated CD4 TCRs, and dominant responses were seen in regions 160-218 and 743-854. Participants were mostly white British, with more females than males. The authors suggested clonal diversity may have been underestimated. Epitopes outside the regions mutated in the B.1.351 and B.1.1.7 variants were reportedly recognized by nearly half of the unique spike-specific TCRs. After two AZD1222 doses, spike-specific TCR breadth and depth were significantly higher than at day 0 and than in MenACWY recipients. No day 14 peak-response samples were available, so repertoires were characterized only after the peak T cell response.

This specimen's time point label, interpreted: baseline before first vaccination. Vaccinee samples came from UK trials COV001 and COV002, including a single-blind randomized controlled phase 2/3 trial of AZD1222 (ChAdOx1 nCoV-19) in healthy adults. For TCRbeta chain sequencing, PBMC samples from trial participants were taken at day 0 and at day 28 after the second dose. A remark on this clone: Its cognate antigen has yet to be identified. Per-nucleotide qualities are absent, and no much larger clonotype sits a single base away.

V and J lose 0 bases and 1 base, and a span of 7 bases separates them. There are 14 amino acids in the CDR3, from cysteine to phenylalanine inclusive. Only the CDR3 DNA is retained, 42 bases long and in frame from the first base. According to the germline V gene, CDR1 reads LGHNA and CDR2 reads YNFKEQ. The CDR3 regions of human TCRbeta chains were analyzed by immunosequencing. In the original analysis: Repertoire TCRs were matched against a reference library of SARS-CoV-2-specific TCRs generated with the MIRA antigen-specificity platform. Breadth was defined as the fraction of unique TCRs that were SARS-CoV-2-associated, and depth was defined as the fraction of total T cells that were SARS-CoV-2-associated. Each spike-specific TCR was assigned to its reactive spike region and to a CD4 or CD8 class using the MIRA data. Log10-transformed breadth and depth values were compared by one-way ANOVA with Sidak's multiple comparisons tests. Imported from immuneACCESS, the table was reduced by TCRdb to in-frame sequences with V and J called. These copies leave out some clones; in studies compared against another copy, an unresolved V gene accounts for under half, and the cause of the remainder is not known. The D gene and trimming were derived from the DNA, and the V and J assignments and clone size from that table. The sample includes over 100,000 clones, with over 75% observed a single time. The leading ten clones occupy under 4% of the sample.

This chain is built from TRBV4-2 and TRBJ2-7, with no D gene named confidently. The source was peripheral blood, collected on day 0 of AZD1222 vaccination. The TCR was taken from an adult in good health. The DNA reads TGTGCCAGCAGCCAAGATCGGTTATCCTACGAGCAGTACTTC. This encodes CASSQDRLSYEQYF.